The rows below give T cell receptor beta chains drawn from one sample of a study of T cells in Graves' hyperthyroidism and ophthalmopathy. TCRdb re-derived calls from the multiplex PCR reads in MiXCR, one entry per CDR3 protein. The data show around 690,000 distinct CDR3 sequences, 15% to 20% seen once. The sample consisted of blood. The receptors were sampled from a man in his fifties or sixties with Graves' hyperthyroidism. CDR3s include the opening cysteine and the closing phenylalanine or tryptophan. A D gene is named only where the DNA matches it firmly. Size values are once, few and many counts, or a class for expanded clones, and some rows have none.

CDR3aa: CASSLQGVGAGELFF
len: 15
j_gene: TRBJ2-2
abundance: -
v_gene: TRBV5-6
d_gene: -

CDR3aa: CASSYWAGGTEAFF
len: 14
j_gene: TRBJ1-1
abundance: few
v_gene: TRBV6-6
d_gene: TRBD1

CDR3aa: CASSLGRKTRSSYNEQFF
len: 18
j_gene: TRBJ2-1
abundance: many
v_gene: TRBV11-2
d_gene: -

CDR3aa: CSVERHSDRRRPDTQYF
len: 17
j_gene: TRBJ2-3
abundance: -
v_gene: TRBV29-1
d_gene: -

CDR3aa: CSVSGTSGFEQYF
len: 13
j_gene: TRBJ2-7
abundance: few
v_gene: TRBV20-1
d_gene: TRBD2

CDR3aa: CASSIRLAGRLYNEQFF
len: 17
j_gene: TRBJ2-1
abundance: -
v_gene: TRBV19
d_gene: TRBD2

CDR3aa: CASSLLTSGSSTDTQYF
len: 17
j_gene: TRBJ2-3
abundance: many
v_gene: TRBV7-3
d_gene: TRBD2

CDR3aa: CASSLDDTGELFF
len: 13
j_gene: TRBJ2-2
abundance: few
v_gene: TRBV5-4
d_gene: -

CDR3aa: CASSSSAGAKNIQYF
len: 15
j_gene: TRBJ2-4
abundance: many
v_gene: TRBV7-2
d_gene: -

CDR3aa: CASSIASGKWNEQFF
len: 15
j_gene: TRBJ2-1
abundance: -
v_gene: TRBV19
d_gene: TRBD2

CDR3aa: CASSPQGRGTDTQYF
len: 15
j_gene: TRBJ2-3
abundance: -
v_gene: TRBV6-1
d_gene: -

CDR3aa: CASSLAGQGDSQPQHF
len: 16
j_gene: TRBJ1-5
abundance: -
v_gene: TRBV4-2
d_gene: TRBD1

CDR3aa: CASHPGQLYEQYF
len: 13
j_gene: TRBJ2-7
abundance: -
v_gene: TRBV6-1
d_gene: -

CDR3aa: CASSTGQANVYGYTF
len: 15
j_gene: TRBJ1-2
abundance: -
v_gene: TRBV19
d_gene: TRBD1

CDR3aa: CATSRGIGYTF
len: 11
j_gene: TRBJ1-2
abundance: few
v_gene: TRBV15
d_gene: -

CDR3aa: CASSLPGEGYGYTF
len: 14
j_gene: TRBJ1-2
abundance: -
v_gene: TRBV2
d_gene: -

CDR3aa: CASSRGGGTLTNYGYTF
len: 17
j_gene: TRBJ1-2
abundance: -
v_gene: TRBV28
d_gene: -

CDR3aa: CSAYVDYGYTF
len: 11
j_gene: TRBJ1-2
abundance: -
v_gene: TRBV29-1
d_gene: -

CDR3aa: CASSLGQGLSVYQPQHF
len: 17
j_gene: TRBJ1-5
abundance: -
v_gene: TRBV28
d_gene: TRBD1

CDR3aa: CASSQGGFHEQYF
len: 13
j_gene: TRBJ2-7
abundance: few
v_gene: TRBV7-8
d_gene: -

CDR3aa: CASSAHHTGNTEAFF
len: 15
j_gene: TRBJ1-1
abundance: many
v_gene: TRBV7-9
d_gene: -

CDR3aa: CATQRGPDYEQYF
len: 13
j_gene: TRBJ2-7
abundance: many
v_gene: TRBV28
d_gene: -

CDR3aa: CASSLEIVETEAFF
len: 14
j_gene: TRBJ1-1
abundance: many
v_gene: TRBV11-2
d_gene: -

CDR3aa: CASSVAGETYEQYF
len: 14
j_gene: TRBJ2-7
abundance: few
v_gene: TRBV9
d_gene: -

CDR3aa: CASSSDRDISKAFF
len: 14
j_gene: TRBJ1-1
abundance: few
v_gene: TRBV5-4
d_gene: TRBD1

CDR3aa: CASTPGNYGYTF
len: 12
j_gene: TRBJ1-2
abundance: few
v_gene: TRBV2
d_gene: -

CDR3aa: CASSVDAANTEAFF
len: 14
j_gene: TRBJ1-1
abundance: few
v_gene: TRBV9
d_gene: -

CDR3aa: CASSPGNVNEKLFF
len: 14
j_gene: TRBJ1-4
abundance: many
v_gene: TRBV18
d_gene: -

CDR3aa: CSARPGRRDNSPLHF
len: 15
j_gene: TRBJ1-6
abundance: many
v_gene: TRBV20-1
d_gene: -

CDR3aa: CASSDSGLAGGHGELFF
len: 17
j_gene: TRBJ2-2
abundance: many
v_gene: TRBV2
d_gene: TRBD2

CDR3aa: CASSYGTYEQYF
len: 12
j_gene: TRBJ2-7
abundance: many
v_gene: TRBV6-5
d_gene: -

CDR3aa: CASSLAGGGPYEQYF
len: 15
j_gene: TRBJ2-7
abundance: many
v_gene: TRBV7-2
d_gene: -

CDR3aa: CASSLTGERGYTF
len: 13
j_gene: TRBJ1-2
abundance: many
v_gene: TRBV2
d_gene: -

CDR3aa: CASSTGTPTGELFF
len: 14
j_gene: TRBJ2-2
abundance: -
v_gene: TRBV19
d_gene: -

CDR3aa: CASSPRGGSGKVTYNEQFF
len: 19
j_gene: TRBJ2-1
abundance: few
v_gene: TRBV19
d_gene: TRBD2

CDR3aa: CASSMLRGAGELFF
len: 14
j_gene: TRBJ2-2
abundance: many
v_gene: TRBV19
d_gene: -

CDR3aa: CASSLRGSRGYTF
len: 13
j_gene: TRBJ1-2
abundance: many
v_gene: TRBV7-8
d_gene: -

CDR3aa: CASSLDRVHEQYF
len: 13
j_gene: TRBJ2-7
abundance: many
v_gene: TRBV11-2
d_gene: TRBD1

CDR3aa: CASRWARGFIYGYTF
len: 15
j_gene: TRBJ1-2
abundance: many
v_gene: TRBV28
d_gene: TRBD1

CDR3aa: CASSFRDRVSGANVLTF
len: 17
j_gene: TRBJ2-6
abundance: many
v_gene: TRBV7-6
d_gene: TRBD1